The 15 T cell receptor beta chains reported below all come from one sample, sequenced in a study of shared clonotypes between healthy human individuals. The assay was immunoSEQ multiplex PCR, and TCRdb's table has in-frame clones only and misses some. The top ten hold around 13% of the sample, which has some 450,000 clones, around 77% seen once. The sample taken for sequencing was PBMCs. These receptors were collected from a woman aged 40-49 years in good health. Some clones in this sample may be carry-over from other donors' samples.

Notes on this clone: The germline gene is not matched at one end of the junction; a read error may be the cause. The CDR3 DNA is TGCAGCGAGTCCTCAAACTGTGGCTACGCCTTC. This sequence encodes CSESSNCGYAF. The chain combines TRBV29-1 with TRBJ1-2; no firm D call. Germline V lookup: CDR1 SQVTM, CDR2 ANQGSEA. This CDR3 region has 11 residues.

The V call is TRBV6-7, the J call TRBJ1-2; D may be TRBD1 (6 bases). TRBV6-7 is reported as an ORF; its role is uncertain. The CDR3 length is 16 residues. Trimming left V 5 bases short and J 8 bases short, with 24 bases between. The CDR3 DNA is TGTGCCAGCAGTAAAAGGGGGGCTCTTTCCCCTAGGGGCTACACCTTC. It codes for CASSKRGALSPRGYTF.

The chain carries TRBV28 and TRBJ2-1, with 7 bases matching TRBD1. Germline V gene sequence: CDR1 MDHEN, CDR2 SYDVKM. The length of the CDR3 is 15 residues. Trimming cost V 6 bases and J 4 bases; bases outside gene matches: 9. CDR3 loop: CASSRPGQSYNEQFF. In nucleotides, the CDR3 is TGTGCCAGCAGCCGCCCGGGACAGTCTTACAATGAGCAGTTCTTC.

The V gene is TRBV30, the J gene TRBJ1-4; D ambiguous. This CDR3 comprises 15 residues. V lost 5 bases to trimming and J lost 8 bases, with 21 bases between them. Germline V CDR1 and CDR2: GTSNPN, SVGIG (reference sequence). The DNA for the CDR3 is TGTGCCTGGGGAGCAAACCGGGCCGTGGGGGAAAAACTGTTTTTT. Its translation: CAWGANRAVGEKLFF. The full variable domain, with the rest looked up from reference TRBV30 and TRBJ1-4, is SQTIHQWPATLVQPVGSPLSLECTVEGTSNPNLYWYRQAAGRGLQLLFYSVGIGQISSEVPQNLSASRPQDRQFILSSKKLLLSDSGFYLCAWGANRAVGEKLFFGSGTQLSVL.

This clone was detected only once. CDR3 coding DNA: TGTGCCAGCAGTGGGCCGAGGGAGGGACGAAGGGAGACCCAGTACTTC. Translation gives CASSGPREGRRETQYF. The chain combines TRBV2 with TRBJ2-5; 7 positions agree with TRBD2. Germline V gene sequence: CDR1 SNHLY, CDR2 FYNNEI. This CDR3 has 16 amino acids. Germline trimming cut 4 bases from V and 5 bases from J; bases unmatched to any gene: 13.

The rearrangement uses TRBV7-3 and TRBJ2-1; D gene unclear. V shed 5 bases and J shed 0 bases, with 11 bases lying between them. The CDR3 is made up of 15 amino acids. Germline V lookup: CDR1 SGHTA, CDR2 FQGTGA. The CDR3 is CASSQTDRSYNEQFF. The CDR3 DNA sequence: TGTGCCAGCAGCCAAACAGACCGCTCCTACAATGAGCAGTTCTTC.

J is TRBJ1-4 and V is TRBV14; D not certain. This CDR3 spans 17 amino acids. V was clipped by 1 base and J by 5 bases, with 17 bases between them. In germline, CDR1 is SGHDN, CDR2 FVKESK. For the CDR3, the DNA is TGTGCCAGCAGCCAAGTGGGGATGGGGAGGCCAAATGAAAAACTGTTTTTT. Translating gives CASSQVGMGRPNEKLFF.

V usage is TRBV6-5 and J usage is TRBJ2-7; D is possibly TRBD1 (6 bases). The CDR3 is 12 residues long. The V gene's germline CDR1 is MNHEY and CDR2 SVGAGI. Trimming left V 8 bases short and J 0 bases short, with 8 bases between. The CDR3 spells CASQGSSYEQYF. For the CDR3, the DNA is TGTGCCAGCCAGGGGAGCTCCTACGAGCAGTACTTC.

This clone has a single count. The chain has TRBV7-8 and TRBJ2-3, with TRBD2 as a possible D gene (6 bases). The CDR3 length is 15 residues. Germline lookup yields CDR1 SGHVS and CDR2 FQNEAQ. V shed 1 base and J shed 0 bases, with 8 bases lying between them. The CDR3 protein is CASSLVGTSTDTQYF. The CDR3 nucleotides read TGTGCCAGCAGCTTAGTCGGGACTAGCACAGATACGCAGTATTTT.

This clone was seen a few times. The CDR3 DNA reads TGTGCCAGCAGCTCTATTAGCGGGAGTTGGGGAACCGGGGAGCTGTTTTTT. As protein: CASSSISGSWGTGELFF. The rearrangement joins TRBV7-3 to TRBJ2-2; 9 bases agree with TRBD2. In germline, CDR1 is SGHTA, CDR2 FQGTGA. This CDR3 is 17 amino acids long. After removal of 4 bases from V and 5 bases from J, the junction contained 11 bases not matched to a gene.

The V and J genes are TRBV7-9 and TRBJ2-1; weak D call: TRBD1 (5 bases). The CDR3 consists of 13 residues. The germline gives CDR1 SEHNR, CDR2 FQNEAQ (reference sequence). V was shortened by 6 bases and J by 4 bases, with 10 bases between the two germline ends. CDR3 coding DNA: TGTGCCAGCAGTTGGACACCTTACAATGAGCAGTTCTTC. Translating gives CASSWTPYNEQFF.

The V gene is TRBV29-1, the J gene TRBJ2-7; D perhaps matches TRBD1 (6 bases). Germline V lookup: CDR1 SQVTM, CDR2 ANQGSEA. V was cut by 7 bases and J by 2 bases, with 15 bases left in between. The CDR3 totals 13 residues. The CDR3 nucleotides read TGCAGCGCCTCTCCTACAGGGACCTACGAGCAGTACTTC. It codes for CSASPTGTYEQYF.

The V and J genes are TRBV15 and TRBJ1-5; D is undetermined. CDR1 and CDR2 (germline): LNHNV, YYDKDF (reference sequence). The ends were cut back, 4 bases at V and 5 bases at J, with 18 bases in the middle. The CDR3 runs to 16 residues. CDR3 sequence (DNA): TGTGCCACCAGCACCAGATCGGGGAGGGCGTATCAGCCCCAGCATTTT. This translates into CATSTRSGRAYQPQHF.

Worth noting for this clone: This likely stems from a read error, as it lies one base from a far larger clone. The chain joins TRBV29-1 to TRBJ2-2, with 11 nucleotides matching TRBD1. This CDR3 has 20 residues. J was trimmed by 7 bases and V by 6 bases; bases with no gene match: 25. Germline V gene sequence: CDR1 SQVTM, CDR2 ANQGSEA. CDR3 coding DNA: TGCAGCGTCGCTACCGGGACAGGGGGGTCTGGCGGGAGGGTCATCGGGGAGCTGTTTTTT. This sequence encodes CSVATGTGGSGGRVIGELFF.

Only a few counts were recorded for this clone. A read error is the likely source, as a far larger clone sits one nucleotide away. The V call is TRBV30, the J call TRBJ1-6; 7 bases are shared with TRBD1. The CDR3 runs 13 residues. Germline V gene sequence: CDR1 GTSNPN, CDR2 SVGIG (reference sequence). The chain's CDR3 is CAWRRQGNSPPHF. CDR3 nucleotide sequence: TGTGCCTGGAGACGACAGGGTAATTCACCCCCCCACTTT.